These T cell receptor beta chains were read from a single sample in a study of T cells in Graves' hyperthyroidism and ophthalmopathy. MiXCR, run by TCRdb on the multiplex PCR reads, gives a single entry per CDR3 protein. The table records more than 300,000 distinct CDR3 sequences, roughly 20% of them present only once. The sample was blood. All receptors derive from a man younger than 35 with Graves' ophthalmopathy. The CDR3 runs from the conserved cysteine through the conserved F or W. The D gene is left open where the match is weak. A row's size may be missing; if present it is once, few, many or a size class.

J: TRBJ2-2
size: -
V: TRBV27
D: TRBD1
CDR3: CASTRTGYNTGELFF
DNA: TGTGCCAGTACACGGACAGGGTATAACACCGGGGAGCTGTTTTTT

J: TRBJ2-2
size: -
V: TRBV11-3
D: -
CDR3: CASSPIGTPNTGELFF
DNA: TGTGCCAGCAGCCCCATCGGGACACCGAACACCGGGGAGCTGTTTTTT

J: TRBJ2-2
size: -
V: TRBV6-1
D: -
CDR3: CASSEEGRGTGELFF
DNA: TGTGCCAGCAGCGAAGAGGGCCGGGGGACCGGGGAGCTGTTTTTT

J: TRBJ2-7
size: -
V: TRBV7-2
D: -
CDR3: CASSLARDSMEQYF
DNA: TGTGCCAGCAGCTTAGCCCGGGACTCCATGGAGCAGTACTTC

J: TRBJ2-4
size: many
V: TRBV18
D: -
CDR3: CASSPVAAADIQYF
DNA: TGTGCCAGCTCACCCGTGGCCGCGGCGGACATTCAGTACTTC

J: TRBJ2-3
size: many
V: TRBV7-9
D: TRBD2
CDR3: CASNDPPAGLAGGPMADTQYF
DNA: TGTGCCAGCAACGATCCCCCTGCGGGACTAGCGGGGGGACCGATGGCAGATACGCAGTATTTT

J: TRBJ1-6
size: many
V: TRBV2
D: TRBD1
CDR3: CASRTRDRGLFRGSPLHF
DNA: TGTGCCAGCAGAACCCGGGACAGGGGTCTATTTCGGGGATCACCCCTCCACTTT

J: TRBJ2-1
size: -
V: TRBV4-1
D: TRBD1
CDR3: CASSQQGTGGNEQFF
DNA: TGCGCCAGCAGCCAACAGGGGACAGGGGGCAATGAGCAGTTCTTC

J: TRBJ1-2
size: -
V: TRBV29-1
D: TRBD1
CDR3: CSVGATGEMEGYTF
DNA: TGCAGCGTTGGGGCGACAGGGGAAATGGAAGGCTACACCTTC

J: TRBJ2-7
size: many
V: TRBV18
D: -
CDR3: CASSPQIDEQYF
DNA: TGTGCCAGCTCACCACAAATAGACGAGCAGTACTTC

J: TRBJ1-5
size: few
V: TRBV29-1
D: -
CDR3: CSVGGGDNQPQHF
DNA: TGCAGCGTTGGAGGGGGAGACAATCAGCCCCAGCATTTT

J: TRBJ1-2
size: -
V: TRBV6-1
D: -
CDR3: CASSGRDKANYGYTF
DNA: TGTGCCAGCAGTGGCCGGGACAAAGCTAACTATGGCTACACCTTC

J: TRBJ1-1
size: many
V: TRBV6-1
D: -
CDR3: CASVIANTEAFF
DNA: TGTGCCAGCGTGATTGCGAACACTGAAGCTTTCTTT

J: TRBJ1-1
size: many
V: TRBV11-2
D: -
CDR3: CASSPILNTEAFF
DNA: TGTGCCAGCAGCCCCATTCTGAACACTGAAGCTTTCTTT

J: TRBJ1-5
size: few
V: TRBV19
D: -
CDR3: CASSAQVGNQPQHF
DNA: TGTGCCAGTAGTGCCCAGGTGGGCAATCAGCCCCAGCATTTT

J: TRBJ1-2
size: -
V: TRBV7-3
D: -
CDR3: CASSLGGPDPYGYTF
DNA: TGTGCCAGCAGCTTAGGTGGGCCCGATCCCTATGGCTACACCTTC

J: TRBJ2-5
size: -
V: TRBV7-6
D: -
CDR3: CASSLGTPETQYF
DNA: TGTGCCAGCAGCTTAGGTACACCAGAGACCCAGTACTTC

J: TRBJ1-1
size: -
V: TRBV4-1
D: -
CDR3: CASSQVSGGGRVTTEAFF
DNA: TGCGCCAGCAGCCAAGTTTCTGGGGGCGGAAGAGTAACCACTGAAGCTTTCTTT

J: TRBJ1-2
size: many
V: TRBV3-1
D: -
CDR3: CASSPFGDLYGYTF
DNA: TGTGCCAGCAGCCCGTTCGGAGATCTATATGGCTACACCTTC

J: TRBJ1-1
size: many
V: TRBV24-1
D: -
CDR3: CATSRSGSEAFF
DNA: TGTGCCACCAGCCGCTCGGGAAGTGAAGCTTTCTTT

J: TRBJ2-2
size: -
V: TRBV13
D: -
CDR3: CASSPTGPNTGELFF
DNA: TGTGCCAGCAGCCCCACCGGGCCGAACACCGGGGAGCTGTTTTTT

J: TRBJ2-1
size: few
V: TRBV7-9
D: TRBD2
CDR3: CASSLATGGRQFF
DNA: TGTGCCAGCAGCTTAGCGACCGGGGGGAGGCAGTTCTTC

J: TRBJ2-7
size: few
V: TRBV10-3
D: -
CDR3: CATLSGDNKPYEQYF
DNA: TGTGCCACCCTTAGTGGGGACAACAAACCCTACGAGCAGTACTTC

J: TRBJ2-3
size: many
V: TRBV5-1
D: -
CDR3: CASSLVTGSVTDTQYF
DNA: TGCGCCAGCAGCTTGGTCACAGGGAGTGTTACAGATACGCAGTATTTT

J: TRBJ2-7
size: many
V: TRBV12-3/TRBV12-4
D: -
CDR3: CASSLSGQQYF
DNA: TGTGCCAGCAGTTTAAGTGGTCAGCAGTACTTC

J: TRBJ2-2
size: -
V: TRBV18
D: -
CDR3: CASSPMAGGELFF
DNA: TGTGCCAGCTCACCCATGGCTGGCGGGGAGCTGTTTTTT

J: TRBJ1-5
size: -
V: TRBV5-1
D: -
CDR3: CASRAGGYNQPQHF
DNA: TGCGCCAGTCGAGCTGGAGGGTACAATCAGCCCCAGCATTTT

J: TRBJ2-7
size: -
V: TRBV5-1
D: -
CDR3: CASSLDRLHYEQYF
DNA: TGCGCCAGCAGCTTGGACAGGTTGCACTACGAGCAGTACTTC

J: TRBJ1-3
size: few
V: TRBV6-5
D: -
CDR3: CASSYGTGSGNTIYF
DNA: TGTGCCAGCAGTTACGGGACCGGCTCTGGAAACACCATATATTTT

J: TRBJ1-1
size: many
V: TRBV3-1
D: -
CDR3: CASSRDAGANTEAFF
DNA: TGTGCCAGCAGCCGAGATGCCGGGGCGAACACTGAAGCTTTCTTT

J: TRBJ2-5
size: many
V: TRBV20-1
D: TRBD2
CDR3: CSAPGGTSRETQYF
DNA: TGCAGTGCACCGGGGGGGACTAGCAGGGAGACCCAGTACTTC

J: TRBJ1-4
size: -
V: TRBV6-1
D: -
CDR3: CASSYWSTGAQPGKLFF
DNA: TGTGCCAGCAGTTATTGGTCCACCGGGGCGCAACCTGGAAAACTGTTTTTT

J: TRBJ2-7
size: -
V: TRBV4-2
D: TRBD2
CDR3: CASSQVTGTSVDYEQYF
DNA: TGTGCCAGCAGCCAGGTGACCGGGACTAGCGTCGACTACGAGCAGTACTTC

J: TRBJ2-7
size: -
V: TRBV29-1
D: -
CDR3: CSVGGAGREQYF
DNA: TGCAGCGTTGGAGGGGCGGGGCGCGAGCAGTACTTC

J: TRBJ2-1
size: once
V: TRBV20-1
D: -
CDR3: CSTEVRQRPGEQFF
DNA: TGCAGTACGGAGGTCAGGCAGCGGCCAGGGGAGCAGTTCTTC

J: TRBJ2-7
size: -
V: TRBV29-1
D: TRBD1
CDR3: CSVGTGNSYEQYF
DNA: TGCAGCGTTGGGACAGGAAACTCCTACGAGCAGTACTTC

J: TRBJ2-1
size: many
V: TRBV11-2
D: TRBD2
CDR3: CASSSGLAGVSEQFF
DNA: TGTGCCAGCAGCTCCGGACTAGCGGGGGTCAGTGAGCAGTTCTTC